Listed here are 8 T cell receptor beta chains from one sample, sequenced in a study of blood T cell repertoires in COVID-19. TCRdb keeps only in-frame clones here, not all; method: immunoSEQ multiplex PCR. The table includes approximately 200,000 clones, almost 90% detected once. Sample: peripheral blood. These receptors were taken from a man younger than 35 with active or convalescent COVID-19.

This clone was found once. The chain combines TRBV29-1 with TRBJ1-1, with TRBD1 matching 8 bases. V dropped 6 bases and J dropped 5; count of bases not matched to a gene: 5. The CDR3 has 12 residues. The germline CDR1 and CDR2 sequences are SQVTM and ANQGSEA. CDR3 DNA sequence: TGCAGCGTGCCCGACAGGGGAACTGAAGCTTTCTTT. Translation: CSVPDRGTEAFF. Supplemented by reference TRBV29-1 and TRBJ1-1, the full variable domain reads SAVISQKPSRDICQRGTSLTIQCQVDSQVTMMFWYRQQPGQSLTLIATANQGSEATYESGFVIDKFPISRPNLTFSTLTVSNMSPEDSSIYLCSVPDRGTEAFFGQGTRLTVV.

The chain recombines TRBV2 with TRBJ2-1; possibly TRBD1 for D (7 bases). The CDR3 has 12 residues. CDR1 and CDR2 (germline): SNHLY, FYNNEI. Trimming shortened V by 11 bases and J by 2 bases, and 10 bases separated the two germline ends. The CDR3 protein is CAGGTAYNEQFF. In DNA form, the CDR3 reads TGTGCCGGAGGGACAGCCTACAATGAGCAGTTCTTC.

This chain links TRBV6-2 or TRBV6-3 with TRBJ2-5; TRBD1 matches 7 bases. V gave up 2 bases and J gave up 1 base; unmatched junction bases: 7. Germline CDR1 and CDR2: MNHEY and SVGEGT. The CDR3 is 16 amino acids. The CDR3 loop is CASSYGTALIQETQYF. The CDR3 DNA reads TGTGCCAGCAGTTACGGGACAGCCCTGATCCAAGAGACCCAGTACTTC.

The V gene is TRBV14, the J gene TRBJ1-4; no firm D call. Trimming stripped 8 bases from V and 4 bases from J, with 5 bases between. Germline V gene lookup returns CDR1 SGHDN and CDR2 FVKESK. The CDR3 is 11 amino acids. CDR3 sequence reads: CASANNEKLFF. In nucleotides, the CDR3 is TGTGCCAGCGCGAATAATGAAAAACTGTTTTTT.

This clone has more than one count but fewer than ten. The rearrangement links TRBV19 to TRBJ1-2; the D gene is possibly TRBD1 (5 bases). The germline gives CDR1 LNHDA, CDR2 SQIVND (reference sequence). The CDR3 totals 13 residues. The germline V and J ends were trimmed by 7 bases and 0 bases, with 9 bases remaining between them. The CDR3 here is CASTDRANYGYTF. CDR3 nucleotides: TGTGCCAGTACTGACAGAGCTAACTATGGCTACACCTTC.

The V call is TRBV6-5, the J call TRBJ1-1; TRBD1 matches 8 bases. This CDR3 contains 15 residues. With V trimmed by 0 bases and J by 2 bases, 2 bases remained unmatched. Looked up from germline, CDR1 is MNHEY and CDR2 is SVGAGI. CDR3 region: CASSYSGQGNTEAFF. The DNA for the CDR3 is TGTGCCAGCAGTTACTCCGGACAGGGAAACACTGAAGCTTTCTTT.

The chain uses TRBV27 and TRBJ2-7, with D possibly matching TRBD2 (5 bases). Germline V CDR1 and CDR2: MNHEY, SMNVEV (reference sequence). There are 13 residues in the CDR3. Trimming pared 3 bases from V and 7 bases from J, leaving 13 bases between. The CDR3 nucleotides are TGTGCCAGCAGTTTCACATCTGCGGGTGAGCAGTACTTC. Protein: CASSFTSAGEQYF.

This clone was picked up one time. The chain is built from TRBV15 and TRBJ2-2; 7 bases match TRBD2. The CDR3 has 13 amino acids. Germline V gives CDR1 LNHNV, CDR2 YYDKDF (reference sequence). With V trimmed by 4 bases and J by 5 bases, 1 base remained unmatched. The DNA for the CDR3 is TGTGCCACCAGCACGGGAGGTACCGGGGAGCTGTTTTTT. Translated: CATSTGGTGELFF. Full variable domain (outside the CDR3, taken from reference TRBV15 and TRBJ2-2): DAMVIQNPRYQVTQFGKPVTLSCSQTLNHNVMYWYQQKSSQAPKLLFHYYDKDFNNEADTPDNFQSRRPNTSFCFLDIRSPGLGDTAMYLCATSTGGTGELFFGEGSRLTVL.